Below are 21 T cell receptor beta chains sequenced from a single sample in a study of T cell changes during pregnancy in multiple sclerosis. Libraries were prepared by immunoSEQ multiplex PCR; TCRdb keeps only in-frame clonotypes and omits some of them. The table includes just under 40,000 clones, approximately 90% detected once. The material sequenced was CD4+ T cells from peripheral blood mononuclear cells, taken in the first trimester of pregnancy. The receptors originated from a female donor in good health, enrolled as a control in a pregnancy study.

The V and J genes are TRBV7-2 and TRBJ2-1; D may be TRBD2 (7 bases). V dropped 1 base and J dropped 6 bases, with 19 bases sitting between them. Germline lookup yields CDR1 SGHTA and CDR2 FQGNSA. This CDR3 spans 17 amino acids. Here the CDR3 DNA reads TGTGCCAGCAGCTTAGTGTTGGGGGGGCAGGGTAGCAATGAGCAGTTCTTC. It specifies CASSLVLGGQGSNEQFF. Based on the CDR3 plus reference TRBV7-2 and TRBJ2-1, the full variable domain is GAGVSQSPSNKVTEKGKDVELRCDPISGHTALYWYRQSLGQGLEFLIYFQGNSAPDKSGLPSDRFSAERTGGSVSTLTIQRTQQEDSAVYLCASSLVLGGQGSNEQFFGPGTRLTVL.

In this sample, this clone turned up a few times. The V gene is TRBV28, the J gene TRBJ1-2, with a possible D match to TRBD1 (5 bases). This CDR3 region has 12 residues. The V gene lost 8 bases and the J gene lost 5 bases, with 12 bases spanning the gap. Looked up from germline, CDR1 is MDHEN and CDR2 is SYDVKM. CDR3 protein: CASETAQYGYTF. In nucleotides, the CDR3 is TGTGCCAGCGAGACAGCTCAGTATGGCTACACCTTC.

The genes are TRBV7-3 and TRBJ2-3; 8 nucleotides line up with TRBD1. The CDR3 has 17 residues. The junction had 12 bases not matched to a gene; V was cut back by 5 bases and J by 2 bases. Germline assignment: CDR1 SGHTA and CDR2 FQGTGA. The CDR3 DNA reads TGTGCCAGCAGCCGGGGCCTCGGGACAGGACTCACAGATACGCAGTATTTT. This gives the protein CASSRGLGTGLTDTQYF.

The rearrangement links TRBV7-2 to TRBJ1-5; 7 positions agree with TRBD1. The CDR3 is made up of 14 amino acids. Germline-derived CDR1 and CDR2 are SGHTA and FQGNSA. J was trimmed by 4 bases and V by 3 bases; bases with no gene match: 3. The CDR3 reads CASSFLGQNQPQHF. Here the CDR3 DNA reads TGTGCCAGCAGCTTTTTGGGACAGAATCAGCCCCAGCATTTT.

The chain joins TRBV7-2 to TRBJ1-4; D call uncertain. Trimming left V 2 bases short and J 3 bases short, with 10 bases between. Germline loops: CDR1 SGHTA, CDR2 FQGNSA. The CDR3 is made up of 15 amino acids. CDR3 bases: TGTGCCAGCAGCTTACCTGGGCCAGCTAATGAAAAACTGTTTTTT. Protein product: CASSLPGPANEKLFF.

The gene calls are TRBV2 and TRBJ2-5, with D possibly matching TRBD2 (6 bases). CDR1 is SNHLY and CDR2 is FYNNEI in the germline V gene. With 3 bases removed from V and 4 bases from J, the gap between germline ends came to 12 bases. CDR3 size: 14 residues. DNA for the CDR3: TGTGCCAGCAGTGAGAAGGACGGGGGAGAGACCCAGTACTTC. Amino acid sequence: CASSEKDGGETQYF.

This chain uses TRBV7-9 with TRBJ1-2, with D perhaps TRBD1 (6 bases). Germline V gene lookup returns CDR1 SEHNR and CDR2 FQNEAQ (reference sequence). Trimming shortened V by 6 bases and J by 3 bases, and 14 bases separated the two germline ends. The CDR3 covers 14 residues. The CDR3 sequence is CASRPTGVDYGYTF. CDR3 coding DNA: TGTGCCAGCAGGCCGACAGGCGTCGACTATGGCTACACCTTC.

The CDR3 sequence is CASSPSLGGMNTEAFF. Written as DNA, the CDR3 is TGTGCCAGCTCACCTTCCCTGGGGGGAATGAACACTGAAGCTTTCTTT. The chain carries TRBV18 and TRBJ1-1; tentative D call: TRBD1 (5 bases). Trimming left V 3 bases short and J 0 bases short, with 14 bases between. Germline CDR1 KGHSH, CDR2 LQKENI. The CDR3 spans 16 residues.

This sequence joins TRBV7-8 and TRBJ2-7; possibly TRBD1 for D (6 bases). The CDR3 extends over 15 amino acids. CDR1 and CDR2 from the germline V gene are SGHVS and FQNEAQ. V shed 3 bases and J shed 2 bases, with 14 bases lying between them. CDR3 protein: CASSLDPTGTYEQYF. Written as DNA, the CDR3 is TGTGCCAGCAGCTTGGACCCGACAGGTACCTACGAGCAGTACTTC.

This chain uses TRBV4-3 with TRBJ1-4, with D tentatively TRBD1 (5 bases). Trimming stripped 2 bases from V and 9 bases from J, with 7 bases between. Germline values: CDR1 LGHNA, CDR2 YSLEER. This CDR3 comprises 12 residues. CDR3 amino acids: CASSQQGKKLFF. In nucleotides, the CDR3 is TGCGCCAGCAGCCAACAGGGAAAAAAACTGTTTTTT.

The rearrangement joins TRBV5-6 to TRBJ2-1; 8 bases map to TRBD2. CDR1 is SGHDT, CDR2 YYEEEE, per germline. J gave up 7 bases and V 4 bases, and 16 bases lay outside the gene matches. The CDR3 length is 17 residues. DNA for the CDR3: TGTGCCAGCAGCCACCCCCGGGGGGGGAAGACTAGGAATGAGCAGTTCTTC. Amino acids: CASSHPRGGKTRNEQFF.

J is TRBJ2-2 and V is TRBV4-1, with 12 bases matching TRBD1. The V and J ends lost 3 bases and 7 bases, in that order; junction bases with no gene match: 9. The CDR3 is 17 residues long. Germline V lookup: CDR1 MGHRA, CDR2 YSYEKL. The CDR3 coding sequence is TGCGCCAGCAGCCACTTGGCCGGGACAGGGGGCTTCGGGGAGCTGTTTTTT. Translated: CASSHLAGTGGFGELFF.

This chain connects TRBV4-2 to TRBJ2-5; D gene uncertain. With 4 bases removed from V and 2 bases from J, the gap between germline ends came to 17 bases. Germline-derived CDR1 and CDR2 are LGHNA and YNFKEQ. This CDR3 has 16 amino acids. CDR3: CASSPDRNPFQETQYF. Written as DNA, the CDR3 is TGTGCCAGCAGCCCCGATAGAAACCCCTTTCAAGAGACCCAGTACTTC.

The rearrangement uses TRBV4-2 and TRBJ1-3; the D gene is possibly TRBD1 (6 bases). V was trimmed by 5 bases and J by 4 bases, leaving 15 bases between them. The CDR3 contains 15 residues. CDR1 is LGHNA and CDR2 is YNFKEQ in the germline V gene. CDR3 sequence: CASSKSGTQGNTIYF. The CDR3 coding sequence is TGTGCCAGCAGCAAGAGCGGGACACAAGGAAACACCATATATTTT.

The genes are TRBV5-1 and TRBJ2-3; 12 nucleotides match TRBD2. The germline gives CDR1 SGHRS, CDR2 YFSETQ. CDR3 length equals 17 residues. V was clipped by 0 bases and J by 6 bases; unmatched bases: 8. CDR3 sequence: CASSLDLAGGQSDTQYF. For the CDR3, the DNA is TGCGCCAGCAGCTTGGATCTAGCGGGGGGGCAATCGGATACGCAGTATTTT.

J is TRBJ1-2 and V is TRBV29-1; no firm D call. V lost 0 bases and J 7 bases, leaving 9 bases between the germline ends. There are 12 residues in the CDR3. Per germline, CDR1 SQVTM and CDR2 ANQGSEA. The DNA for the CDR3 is TGCAGCGTTGAAGACCCCGGGTTTGGCTACACCTTC. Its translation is CSVEDPGFGYTF.

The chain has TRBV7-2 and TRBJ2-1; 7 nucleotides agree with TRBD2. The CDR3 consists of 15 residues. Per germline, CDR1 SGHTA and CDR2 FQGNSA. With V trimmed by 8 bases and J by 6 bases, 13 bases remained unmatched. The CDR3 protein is CASGRGGGGSNEQFF. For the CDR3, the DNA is TGTGCCAGCGGGCGGGGCGGGGGAGGGTCCAATGAGCAGTTCTTC.

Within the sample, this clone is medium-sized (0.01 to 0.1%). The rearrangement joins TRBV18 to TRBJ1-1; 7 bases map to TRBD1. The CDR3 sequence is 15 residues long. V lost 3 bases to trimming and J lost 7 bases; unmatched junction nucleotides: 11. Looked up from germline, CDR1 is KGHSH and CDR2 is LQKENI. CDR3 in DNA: TGTGCCAGCTCACCCGGGACAGTGGGGTTCGTTGAAGCTTTCTTT. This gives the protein CASSPGTVGFVEAFF.

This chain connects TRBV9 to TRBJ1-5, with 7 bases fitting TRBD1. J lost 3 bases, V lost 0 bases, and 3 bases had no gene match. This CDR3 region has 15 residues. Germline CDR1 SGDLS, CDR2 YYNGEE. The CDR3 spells CASSVEGAANQPQHF. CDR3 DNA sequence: TGTGCCAGCAGCGTAGAGGGGGCTGCCAATCAGCCCCAGCATTTT.

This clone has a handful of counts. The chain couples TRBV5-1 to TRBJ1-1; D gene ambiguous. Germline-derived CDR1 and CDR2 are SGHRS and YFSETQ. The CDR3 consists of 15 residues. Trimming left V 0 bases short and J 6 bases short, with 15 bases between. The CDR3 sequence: CASSLDVGPGSEAFF. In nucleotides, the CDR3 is TGCGCCAGCAGCTTGGATGTCGGTCCAGGTTCTGAAGCTTTCTTT. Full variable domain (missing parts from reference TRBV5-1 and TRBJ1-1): KAGVTQTPRYLIKTRGQQVTLSCSPISGHRSVSWYQQTPGQGLQFLFEYFSETQRNKGNFPGRFSGRQFSNSRSEMNVSTLELGDSALYLCASSLDVGPGSEAFFGQGTRLTVV.

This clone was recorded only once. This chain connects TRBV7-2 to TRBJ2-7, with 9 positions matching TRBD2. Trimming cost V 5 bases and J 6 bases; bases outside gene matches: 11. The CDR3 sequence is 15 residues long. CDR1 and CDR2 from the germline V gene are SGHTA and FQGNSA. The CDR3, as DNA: TGTGCCAGCAGCCTCCTCGTCGGGCGGGGGGGCGAGCAGTACTTC. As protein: CASSLLVGRGGEQYF. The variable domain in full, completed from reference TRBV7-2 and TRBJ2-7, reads GAGVSQSPSNKVTEKGKDVELRCDPISGHTALYWYRQSLGQGLEFLIYFQGNSAPDKSGLPSDRFSAERTGGSVSTLTIQRTQQEDSAVYLCASSLLVGRGGEQYFGPGTRLTVT.